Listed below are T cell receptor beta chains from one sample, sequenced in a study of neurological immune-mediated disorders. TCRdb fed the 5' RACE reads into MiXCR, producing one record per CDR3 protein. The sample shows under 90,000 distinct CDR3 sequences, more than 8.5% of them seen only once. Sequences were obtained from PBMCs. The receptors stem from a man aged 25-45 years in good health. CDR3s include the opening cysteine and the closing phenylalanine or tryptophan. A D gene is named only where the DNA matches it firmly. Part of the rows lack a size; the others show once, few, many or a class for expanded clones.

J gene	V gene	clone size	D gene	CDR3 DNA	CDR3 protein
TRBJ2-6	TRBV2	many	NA	TGTGCCAGCAGTGAAGCGTACAGGGCCTACTCTGGGGCCAACGTCCTGACTTTC	CASSEAYRAYSGANVLTF
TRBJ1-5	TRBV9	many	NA	TGTGCCAGCAGTACGGGATGGGGCAATCAGCCCCAGCATTTT	CASSTGWGNQPQHF
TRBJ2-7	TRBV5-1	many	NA	TGCGCCAGCAGCTCGGACGGATCCTACGAGCAGTACTTC	CASSSDGSYEQYF
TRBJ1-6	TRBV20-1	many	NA	TGCAGTGCTAGAGATCGTAGGGGCAAGAGCTCCTATAATTCACCCCTCCACTTT	CSARDRRGKSSYNSPLHF
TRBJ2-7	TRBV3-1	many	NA	TGTGCCAGCAGCCAAGAAGGACTGGGTCCCGCCTACGAGCAGTACTTC	CASSQEGLGPAYEQYF
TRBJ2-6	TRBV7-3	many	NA	TGTGCCAGCAGCATATATGGGGGCGAGGGTGGGGCCAACGTCCTGACTTTC	CASSIYGGEGGANVLTF
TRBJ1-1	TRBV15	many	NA	TGTGCCACCAGCAGAGGCCAGGGGAACACTGAAGCTTTCTTT	CATSRGQGNTEAFF
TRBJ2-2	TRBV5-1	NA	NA	TGCGCCAGCAACCCCCCGCCTCCTAGGGAGCGGGAGCTGTTTTTT	CASNPPPPRERELFF
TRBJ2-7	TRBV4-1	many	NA	TGCGCCAGCAGCCAGTCGTCAGGCCCTTTCTACGAGCAGTACTTC	CASSQSSGPFYEQYF
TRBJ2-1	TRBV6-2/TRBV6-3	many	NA	TGTGCCAGCAGTCCGACGGAAGAAGTCAATGAGCAGTTCTTC	CASSPTEEVNEQFF
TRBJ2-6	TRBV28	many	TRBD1	TGTGCCAGCAGCCAACCCTGGACAGGGGGCGATAAGGCCAACGTCCTGACTTTC	CASSQPWTGGDKANVLTF
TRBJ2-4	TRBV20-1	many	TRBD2	TGCAGCTCGATAGCGGGAGTGGACAAAAACATTCAGTACTTC	CSSIAGVDKNIQYF
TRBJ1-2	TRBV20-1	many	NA	TGCAGTGCTGAGGAGGGCTACACCTTC	CSAEEGYTF
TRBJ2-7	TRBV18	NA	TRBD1	TGTGCCAGCGCTGGACAGGGGGCGGGAGAGCAGTACTTC	CASAGQGAGEQYF
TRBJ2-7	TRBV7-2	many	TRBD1	TGTGCCAGCAGCGCAACAATGGGACAGGCCTACGAGCAGTACTTC	CASSATMGQAYEQYF
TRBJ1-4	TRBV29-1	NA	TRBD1	TGCAGCGTTGAAGCTTCCGAAGGACAGGCGGAGGGTGAAAAACTGTTTTTT	CSVEASEGQAEGEKLFF
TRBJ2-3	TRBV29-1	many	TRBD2	TGCAGCGTTGAAGAACTAGCGGGAGTCCCAGATACGCAGTATTTT	CSVEELAGVPDTQYF
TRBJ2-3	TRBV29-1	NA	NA	TGCAGCGTCTCGATACGGTACAGGAGCAGCACAGATACGCAGTATTTT	CSVSIRYRSSTDTQYF